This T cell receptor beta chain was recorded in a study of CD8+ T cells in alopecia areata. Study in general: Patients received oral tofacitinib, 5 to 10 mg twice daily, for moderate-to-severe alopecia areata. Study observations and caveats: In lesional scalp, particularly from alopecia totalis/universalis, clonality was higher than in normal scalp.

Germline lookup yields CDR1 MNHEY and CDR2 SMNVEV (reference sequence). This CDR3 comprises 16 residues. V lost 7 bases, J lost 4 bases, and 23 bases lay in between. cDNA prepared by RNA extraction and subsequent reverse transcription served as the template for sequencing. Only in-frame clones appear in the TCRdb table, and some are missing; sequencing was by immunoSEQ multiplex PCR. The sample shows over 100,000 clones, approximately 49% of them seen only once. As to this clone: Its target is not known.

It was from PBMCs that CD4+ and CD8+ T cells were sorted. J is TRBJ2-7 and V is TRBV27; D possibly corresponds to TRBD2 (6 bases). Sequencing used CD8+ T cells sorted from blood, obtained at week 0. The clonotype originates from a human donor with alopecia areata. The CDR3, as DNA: TGTGCCAGCACCCCCTCGGCGGGGCAGGCCCCGTACGAGCAGTACTTC. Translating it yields CASTPSAGQAPYEQYF.